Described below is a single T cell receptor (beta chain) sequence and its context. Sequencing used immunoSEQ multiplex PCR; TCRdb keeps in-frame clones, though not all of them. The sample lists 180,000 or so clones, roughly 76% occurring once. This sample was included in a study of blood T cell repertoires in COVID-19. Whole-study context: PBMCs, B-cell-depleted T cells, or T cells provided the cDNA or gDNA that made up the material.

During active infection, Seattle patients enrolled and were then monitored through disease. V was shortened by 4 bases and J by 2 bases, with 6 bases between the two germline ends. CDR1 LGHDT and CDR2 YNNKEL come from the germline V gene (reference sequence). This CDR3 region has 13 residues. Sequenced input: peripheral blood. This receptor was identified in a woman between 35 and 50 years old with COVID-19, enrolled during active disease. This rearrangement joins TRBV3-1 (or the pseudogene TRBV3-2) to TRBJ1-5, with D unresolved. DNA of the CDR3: TGTGCCAGCAGCCCGAGGGGCAATCAGCCCCAGCATTTT. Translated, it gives CASSPRGNQPQHF.